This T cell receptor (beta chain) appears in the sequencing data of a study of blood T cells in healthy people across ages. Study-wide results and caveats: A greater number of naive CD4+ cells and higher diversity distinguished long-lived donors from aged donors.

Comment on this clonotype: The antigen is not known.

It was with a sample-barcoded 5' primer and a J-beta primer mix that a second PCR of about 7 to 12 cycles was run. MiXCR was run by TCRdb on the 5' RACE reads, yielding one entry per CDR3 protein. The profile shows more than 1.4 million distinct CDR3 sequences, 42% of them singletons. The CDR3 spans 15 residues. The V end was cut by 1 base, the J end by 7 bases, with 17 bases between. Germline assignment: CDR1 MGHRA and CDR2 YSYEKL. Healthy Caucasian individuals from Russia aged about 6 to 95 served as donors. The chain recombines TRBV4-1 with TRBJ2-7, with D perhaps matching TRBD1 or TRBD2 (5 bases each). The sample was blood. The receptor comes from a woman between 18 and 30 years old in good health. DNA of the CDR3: TGCGCCAGCAGCCAAGCTAGAAATCGGGGCAATGAGCAGTACTTC. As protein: CASSQARNRGNEQYF.